The 14 T cell receptor beta chains given below trace back to one sample, sequenced in a study of T cell repertoires in cytomegalovirus infection. The antigens of these receptors remain unknown. MiXCR was run by TCRdb on the reads, yielding one entry per CDR3 protein. This sample has about 74,000 distinct CDR3 sequences, with about 30% found just once. Here the sequenced sample was CD8+ T cells from cultured PBMCs, taken from culture after CMV antigen stimulation. Every receptor here comes from a human donor in good health (CMV status not recorded). Some clones in this sample may be carry-over from other donors' samples.

V is TRBV4-2 and J is TRBJ2-3; possibly TRBD1 or TRBD2 for D (5 bases each). The V end lost 5 bases, the J end lost 4 bases, and 13 bases lay between the germline ends. The germline CDR1 and CDR2 sequences are LGHNA and YNFKEQ. The length of the CDR3 is 14 residues. The CDR3 coding sequence is TGTGCCAGCAGCAGGACGAGGGGTGCAGATACGCAGTATTTT. It is translated as CASSRTRGADTQYF.

In DNA form, the CDR3 reads TGTGCCAGCAGCCCCGTGGGCTCTGGGGCCAACGTCCTGACTTTC. Protein sequence: CASSPVGSGANVLTF. The chain carries TRBV28 and TRBJ2-6, with D unresolved. The CDR3 is 15 residues long. In germline, CDR1 is MDHEN, CDR2 SYDVKM. Trimming cost V 6 bases and J 0 bases, with 9 bases left between them. Using reference TRBV28 and TRBJ2-6 for the parts outside the CDR3, the full variable domain is DVKVTQSSRYLVKRTGEKVFLECVQDMDHENMFWYRQDPGLGLRLIYFSYDVKMKEKGDIPEGYSVSREKKERFSLILESASTNQTSMYLCASSPVGSGANVLTFGAGSRLTVL.

This clonotype was detected ten times or more. The chain employs TRBV6-2 or TRBV6-3 and TRBJ2-1; D remains ambiguous. Germline V gives CDR1 MNHEY, CDR2 SVGEGT. V gave up 6 bases and J gave up 10 bases, with 10 bases separating them. The CDR3 runs 11 residues. This chain's CDR3 is CASSLSLEQFF. The CDR3 DNA follows: TGTGCCAGCAGCCTCAGCCTCGAGCAGTTCTTC.

This clonotype was seen a few times. The chain carries TRBV2 and TRBJ2-2; 7 nucleotides agree with TRBD1. CDR3 length equals 16 residues. V lost 4 bases, J lost 1 base, and 6 bases stayed unmatched. CDR1 is SNHLY and CDR2 is FYNNEI in the germline V gene. The CDR3 region is CASSVDRNENTGELFF. The CDR3 bases are TGTGCCAGCAGTGTGGACAGGAATGAGAACACCGGGGAGCTGTTTTTT.

The chain has TRBV7-2 and TRBJ2-5, with a tentative D call TRBD2 (6 bases). The CDR3 runs to 14 residues. Trimming left V 6 bases short and J 4 bases short, with 15 bases between. Germline V gene sequence: CDR1 SGHTA, CDR2 FQGNSA. CDR3 sequence reads: CASRKPRLGETQYF. The CDR3 DNA is TGTGCCAGCAGGAAACCCCGACTAGGAGAGACCCAGTACTTC.

The chain links TRBV4-3 to TRBJ2-4; no reliable D call. The CDR3 totals 16 residues. CDR1 and CDR2 (germline): LGHNA, YSLEER. Trimming cost V 1 base and J 4 bases, with 14 bases left between them. This chain's CDR3 is CASSQGHFAGKNIQYF. The CDR3 nucleotides are TGCGCCAGCAGCCAAGGTCACTTCGCCGGGAAAAACATTCAGTACTTC.

This clonotype turned up a few times. The chain recombines TRBV6-5 with TRBJ1-1; perhaps TRBD1 as D (5 bases). The ends were cut back, 4 bases at V and 5 bases at J, with 8 bases in the middle. The CDR3 spans 12 residues. In germline, CDR1 is MNHEY, CDR2 SVGAGI. For the CDR3, the DNA is TGTGCCAGCAGTTTTCAGGGAACTGAAGCTTTCTTT. Its protein product is CASSFQGTEAFF.

V usage is TRBV9 and J usage is TRBJ2-1, with D maybe TRBD1 (5 bases). With 4 bases removed from V and 4 bases from J, the gap between germline ends came to 9 bases. The CDR3 spans 13 residues. The germline CDR1 and CDR2 sequences are SGDLS and YYNGEE. This chain's CDR3 is CASSQDSYNEQFF. CDR3 sequence (DNA): TGTGCCAGCAGCCAAGACAGTTACAATGAGCAGTTCTTC.

The table lists this clonotype with many counts. CDR3 protein: CASSLELLDTGELFF. The CDR3 bases are TGTGCCAGCAGCTTAGAACTACTTGACACCGGGGAGCTGTTTTTT. The V gene is TRBV7-2, the J gene TRBJ2-2; D is unresolved. Trimming took off 1 base at V and 3 bases at J, with 9 bases between the two ends. The CDR3 spans 15 residues. Germline V lookup: CDR1 SGHTA, CDR2 FQGNSA.

This chain joins TRBV11-2 and TRBJ2-1, with 7 bases matching TRBD2. Germline values: CDR1 SGHAT, CDR2 FQNNGV. V was pared by 0 bases and J by 4 bases, with 6 bases of the junction left unmatched. This CDR3 is 16 amino acids long. As DNA, the CDR3 is TGTGCCAGCAGCTTAGAGGGAAGCGGGGTTTACAATGAGCAGTTCTTC. This codes for CASSLEGSGVYNEQFF. Full variable domain (rest looked up from reference TRBV11-2 and TRBJ2-1): EAGVAQSPRYKIIEKRQSVAFWCNPISGHATLYWYQQILGQGPKLLIQFQNNGVVDDSQLPKDRFSAERLKGVDSTLKIQPAKLEDSAVYLCASSLEGSGVYNEQFFGPGTRLTVL.

The chain recombines TRBV5-1 with TRBJ2-7, with 7 bases aligning to TRBD1. This CDR3 region has 13 residues. The V segment lost 3 bases and the J segment 7 bases; nucleotides outside the gene matches: 7. Germline V gives CDR1 SGHRS, CDR2 YFSETQ. The CDR3 spells CASSWGQTWEQYF. The CDR3 coding sequence is TGCGCCAGCAGCTGGGGACAGACTTGGGAGCAGTACTTC.

This clonotype was seen more than once but under ten times. This chain joins TRBV11-3 and TRBJ2-3; 8 bases are shared with TRBD1. CDR1 is SGHNT, CDR2 YENEEA, per germline. The CDR3 is made up of 15 amino acids. Losses at the gene ends were 7 bases for V and 1 base for J; bases not matched to a gene: 7. Written as DNA, the CDR3 is TGTGCCAGCACCCCTGGGACAGGAGGCACAGATACGCAGTATTTT. Encoded protein: CASTPGTGGTDTQYF.

In this sample, this clonotype turned up many times. This chain joins TRBV27 and TRBJ1-2; D possibly corresponds to TRBD1 (5 bases). Germline loops: CDR1 MNHEY, CDR2 SMNVEV (reference sequence). The V and J ends lost 7 bases and 8 bases respectively, with 17 bases between them. The CDR3 spans 13 residues. The chain's CDR3 is CASTSQGLGGYTF. CDR3 bases: TGTGCCAGCACGTCGCAGGGTCTGGGCGGCTACACCTTC.

The rearrangement links TRBV24-1 to TRBJ2-1; D ambiguous. Germline CDR1 and CDR2: KGHDR and SFDVKD. The germline V and J ends were trimmed by 5 bases and 4 bases, with 14 bases remaining between them. The CDR3 sequence is 15 residues long. CDR3 sequence: CATSVSRALYNEQFF. The CDR3 nucleotides are TGTGCCACCAGTGTATCAAGGGCTCTTTACAATGAGCAGTTCTTC.